This is a list of T cell receptor beta chains from one sample in a study of shared clonotypes between healthy human individuals. Data came from immunoSEQ multiplex PCR; TCRdb stores just in-frame clones and leaves some out. The table lists about 1,500,000 clones, roughly 96% of them singletons. Sequenced sample: naive CD4+ T cells sorted from blood. The source is a man aged 25 to 45 in good health. Both conserved end residues are part of each CDR3. The size entry is marked missing in some rows and otherwise reads once, few, many or a size class.

CDR3: CASTHRGIDTQYF; size: NA; V: TRBV18
CDR3: CASSQSREKLFF; size: once; V: TRBV14
CDR3: CASSVAGNRDEQYF; size: once; V: TRBV9
CDR3: CASSRNWMRNVNTGELFF; size: NA; V: TRBV5-1
CDR3: CASSFGGGDTQYF; size: NA; V: TRBV5-4
CDR3: CASSGQKHEQYF; size: NA; V: TRBV7-8
CDR3: CASSVGGDYHGYTF; size: NA; V: TRBV9
CDR3: CASSPSVGRGYTF; size: NA; V: TRBV18
CDR3: CASSTPYDEQYF; size: NA; V: TRBV28
CDR3: CASSLRAGEETQYF; size: NA; V: TRBV5-4
CDR3: CASKSWRETGELFF; size: few; V: TRBV27
CDR3: CASSLLQRATEAFF; size: NA; V: TRBV27
CDR3: CASSTGGLGETQYF; size: NA; V: TRBV5-4
CDR3: CASSPGAHYNEQFF; size: NA; V: TRBV14
CDR3: CASSVEMNTEAFF; size: NA; V: TRBV10-1
CDR3: CASSDTLLAKNIQYF; size: NA; V: TRBV18
CDR3: CASSLDGLDQPQHF; size: NA; V: TRBV5-1
CDR3: CAWNSGRRVDTQYF; size: NA; V: TRBV30
CDR3: CASIGTKDTGANVLTF; size: NA; V: TRBV19
CDR3: CASSFIAEQYNEQFF; size: NA; V: TRBV9
CDR3: CASSFGASGGEHF; size: NA; V: TRBV7-9
CDR3: CAWSRTSVRFF; size: NA; V: TRBV30
CDR3: CASSQGGPANTGELFF; size: once; V: TRBV4-3
CDR3: CASSLGRMGEETQYF; size: NA; V: TRBV7-9
CDR3: CASSLRDRIYEQYF; size: NA; V: TRBV7-9
CDR3: CASSQLRRQTPQETQYF; size: NA; V: TRBV14
CDR3: CASSVATLWGSSHTQYF; size: NA; V: TRBV9
CDR3: CASSVGGNTANYGYTF; size: NA; V: TRBV9
CDR3: CASSPLGQGNTQYF; size: NA; V: TRBV5-1
CDR3: CASSPGTGRGGYTF; size: once; V: TRBV7-3
CDR3: CASILAGGSDTQYF; size: NA; V: TRBV7-9